The rows below give T cell receptor beta chains drawn from one sample of a study of T cells in Graves' hyperthyroidism and ophthalmopathy. One entry per CDR3 protein, called by TCRdb with MiXCR from the multiplex PCR reads. The table lists about 700,000 distinct CDR3 sequences, less than 15% of them singletons. Material for sequencing was blood. The receptors were sampled from a woman aged 18-29 years with Graves' hyperthyroidism. The CDR3 runs from the conserved cysteine through the conserved F or W. The order of the fields is J gene, V gene, CDR3 length, clone size, D gene, CDR3 DNA, CDR3 protein. A D gene is named only where the DNA matches it firmly. Some rows mark clone size as missing; the rest say once, few, many or name a class of expanded clone.

>TRBJ2-1|TRBV4-3|16|few|NA
TGCGCCAGCAGCCAAGAACGGGACTTTTATATGAGTGAGCAGTTCTTC
CASSQERDFYMSEQFF
>TRBJ1-6|TRBV11-2|14|NA|NA
TGTGCCGCCTCCCTGATCGGGTCGGGATCACCCCTCCACTTT
CAASLIGSGSPLHF
>TRBJ2-5|TRBV29-1|13|few|NA
TGCAGCGCAGCCGAGGGGGTATCTGGGACCCAGTACTTC
CSAAEGVSGTQYF
>TRBJ2-1|TRBV2|16|NA|TRBD2
TGTGCCAGCAGTGACCCGACTAGCGGGAGAATCAATGAGCAGTTCTTC
CASSDPTSGRINEQFF
>TRBJ1-5|TRBV30|14|many|TRBD1
TGTGCCTGGAGCGGGACAGGGGGGAATCAGCCCCAGCATTTT
CAWSGTGGNQPQHF
>TRBJ2-1|TRBV6-2/TRBV6-3|18|many|TRBD1
TGTGCCAGCACCCTACTTTCAGGGCGGAGGACAGGATACAATGAGCAGTTCTTC
CASTLLSGRRTGYNEQFF
>TRBJ2-7|TRBV2|15|many|TRBD2
TGTGCCAGCAGTACCGGACTAGCGGTGCCCGTGGAGCAGTACTTC
CASSTGLAVPVEQYF
>TRBJ2-2|TRBV18|17|many|TRBD2
TGTGCCAGCTCACCTCGGCTAGCGGAAGCGAACACCGGGGAGCTGTTTTTT
CASSPRLAEANTGELFF
>TRBJ2-5|TRBV10-3|15|few|TRBD1
TGTGCCATCAGTGAGGGAGACAGGGTGTTAGAGACCCAGTACTTC
CAISEGDRVLETQYF
>TRBJ2-1|TRBV20-1|16|many|TRBD2
TGCAGTGCCCCCTCCGGGACTAGCGGGAGGGCCGGTGAGCAGTTCTTC
CSAPSGTSGRAGEQFF
>TRBJ2-2|TRBV7-6|16|NA|NA
TGTGCCAGCAGCCCGCTCCCCTCAACGAACACCGGGGAGCTGTTTTTT
CASSPLPSTNTGELFF
>TRBJ1-5|TRBV2|18|many|NA
TGTGCCAGCACCTTGAGATCCGGACGGGAATTTAGCAATCAGCCCCAGCATTTT
CASTLRSGREFSNQPQHF
>TRBJ1-6|TRBV12-3/TRBV12-4|17|many|TRBD1
TGTGCCAGCAGCGACAGAATCGGGACAGGCAACAATTCACCCCTCCACTTT
CASSDRIGTGNNSPLHF
>TRBJ2-6|TRBV5-1|15|NA|NA
TGCGCCAGCAGCTTGGGGGAGTCTGGGGCCAACGTCCTGACTTTC
CASSLGESGANVLTF
>TRBJ2-2|TRBV12-3/TRBV12-4|15|few|NA
TGTGCCAGCAGTTGGAATATCAAGAACACCGGGGAGCTGTTTTTT
CASSWNIKNTGELFF
>TRBJ2-1|TRBV12-3/TRBV12-4|15|many|TRBD2
TGTGCCAGCAGTGAGCGGGAGAACCTTTACAATGAGCAGTTCTTC
CASSERENLYNEQFF
>TRBJ1-5|TRBV7-9|13|many|NA
TGTGCCAGCACCCCGGGGGCAAGACAGCCCCAGCATTTT
CASTPGARQPQHF
>TRBJ1-1|TRBV20-1|13|NA|NA
TGCAGTGCTAGAGCCCGGGTAGGCACTGAAGCTTTCTTT
CSARARVGTEAFF
>TRBJ2-5|TRBV20-1|11|many|NA
TGCAGTGCTCATAGCCAGGAGACCCAGTACTTC
CSAHSQETQYF
>TRBJ1-1|TRBV7-9|15|many|NA
TGTGCCAGCAGCGACGGGCCGGGGGCGCGGACTGAAGCTTTCTTT
CASSDGPGARTEAFF
>TRBJ2-1|TRBV4-3|14|NA|NA
TGCGCCAGCAGCCAAGATACCGGGATCCATGAGCAGTTCTTC
CASSQDTGIHEQFF
>TRBJ2-1|TRBV7-2|19|NA|TRBD2
TGTGCCAGCAGCTCGAGCGGGAGGCCTGGTGTGACTTACTTAAAACCGCAGTTCTTC
CASSSSGRPGVTYLKPQFF
>TRBJ1-1|TRBV19|14|NA|NA
TGTGCCAGTAGGAGCCACGACGGGAACACTGAAGCTTTCTTT
CASRSHDGNTEAFF
>TRBJ2-5|TRBV11-2|12|many|TRBD2
TGTGCCAGCAGCGCGGGAGGCGGGGCCCAGTACTTC
CASSAGGGAQYF
>TRBJ2-7|TRBV6-6|15|few|NA
TGTGCCAGCAGTTACTCGACCGGGACCTCCTACGAGCAGTACTTC
CASSYSTGTSYEQYF
>TRBJ2-5|TRBV11-2|14|medium-sized|NA
TGTGCCAGCAGCTTAGATACCCGCCAAGAGACCCAGTACTTC
CASSLDTRQETQYF
>TRBJ1-5|TRBV15|15|NA|NA
TGTGCCACCAGCAGAGACGGGGCCGAAGGTCAGCCCCAGCATTTT
CATSRDGAEGQPQHF
>TRBJ2-2|TRBV3-1|13|many|NA
TGTGCCAGCAGCCAAGGGAAAGCCGGGGAGCTGTTTTTT
CASSQGKAGELFF
>TRBJ2-3|TRBV5-1|16|few|NA
TGCGCCAGCGCCCGCGGCGGGGTCTCTAGCACAGATACGCAGTATTTT
CASARGGVSSTDTQYF
>TRBJ1-5|TRBV2|14|many|NA
TGTGCCAGCGGAGGAGCGGGGCCCAATCAGCCCCAGCATTTT
CASGGAGPNQPQHF
>TRBJ2-7|TRBV9|15|few|TRBD2
TGTGCCAGCAGCGTAGGACTAGCGGGAGCTTCTGAGCAGTACTTC
CASSVGLAGASEQYF
>TRBJ2-1|TRBV7-8|19|many|NA
TGTGCCAGCAGTCCGGACCCGGCACTAGGACACCGGTCCTACAATGAGCAGTTCTTC
CASSPDPALGHRSYNEQFF
>TRBJ2-3|TRBV29-1|11|NA|NA
TGCAGCGTTTTCATAAGCCCTACGCAGTATTTT
CSVFISPTQYF
>TRBJ2-1|TRBV28|18|NA|TRBD2
TGTGCCAGCAGTTTAAGGACTAGCGGGAGGGCCCCCTGCAATGAGCAGTTCTTC
CASSLRTSGRAPCNEQFF
>TRBJ2-7|TRBV7-9|16|once|TRBD2
TGTGCCAGCAGCCGCAGACTAGCGGGAGATGCCGATGAGCAGTACTTC
CASSRRLAGDADEQYF
>TRBJ1-5|TRBV20-1|15|NA|TRBD1
TGCAGTGCAAGAGAGACAGGGCTACTCAATCAGCCCCAGCATTTT
CSARETGLLNQPQHF
>TRBJ2-7|TRBV6-1|15|few|TRBD2
TGTGCCAGCAGTTTATTGCCGGGACTATCCTACGAGCAGTACTTC
CASSLLPGLSYEQYF
>TRBJ2-7|TRBV19|14|many|TRBD1
TGTGCCAGTACCAGGACAGGGAGCACCTACGAGCAGTACTTC
CASTRTGSTYEQYF
>TRBJ2-1|TRBV29-1|11|many|NA
TGCAGCGTTGTTGTAGAGCGCGGGCAGTTCTTC
CSVVVERGQFF
>TRBJ1-1|TRBV19|17|once|TRBD1
TGTGCCAGTAGTACTTGGACAGGGGGCGTCAAGAGGACTGAAGCTTTCTTT
CASSTWTGGVKRTEAFF
>TRBJ1-6|TRBV28|14|NA|NA
TGTGCCAGCAGCCCCGGGACATCGGGTTCACCCCCCCACTTT
CASSPGTSGSPPHF
>TRBJ1-1|TRBV6-2/TRBV6-3|13|many|NA
TGTGCCAGCCACCTCAGGGAGGGAACTGAAGCTTTCTTT
CASHLREGTEAFF
>TRBJ2-5|TRBV27|16|many|TRBD1
TGTGCCAGCAGTTTATCTAGGGGGACAGGCCCAGAGACCCAGTACTTC
CASSLSRGTGPETQYF
>TRBJ2-1|TRBV2|14|NA|NA
TGTGCCAGCAGTCCCGGGAGTCCCCCTTCCCAGCAGTTCTTC
CASSPGSPPSQQFF
>TRBJ2-7|TRBV2|15|NA|NA
TGTGCCAGCAGTGAAGATCGGGTCAGTAGTTACGAGCAGTACTTC
CASSEDRVSSYEQYF
>TRBJ1-1|TRBV6-5|14|few|NA
TGTGCCAGCAGTTACCGGGGGGCGGACACTGAAGCTTTCTTT
CASSYRGADTEAFF
>TRBJ2-1|TRBV3-1|15|many|TRBD2
TGTGCCAGCAGCCAAGCGGGACTAGCTATAAATGAGCAGTTCTTC
CASSQAGLAINEQFF
>TRBJ2-1|TRBV5-6|17|few|NA
TGTGCCAGCAGCTTGGCCCCCCGGGGGATTGGACACAATGAGCAGTTCTTC
CASSLAPRGIGHNEQFF
>TRBJ2-5|TRBV7-9|18|NA|TRBD2
TGTGCCAGCAGACCCCCCTCAAGGTCGGGAGGACATCCCGAGACCCAGTACTTC
CASRPPSRSGGHPETQYF
>TRBJ2-1|TRBV28|14|many|TRBD2
TGTGCCAGCAGTTTAAGAAGCGGGAGCGGTGAGCAGTTCTTC
CASSLRSGSGEQFF
>TRBJ2-7|TRBV4-1|15|few|NA
TGCGCCAGCAGCCAAGATGGAGGGGCGTCCTACGAGCAGTACTTC
CASSQDGGASYEQYF
>TRBJ1-4|TRBV20-1|13|many|NA
TGCAGTGCTAGACAGGGTGGCTATGAAAAACTGTTTTTT
CSARQGGYEKLFF
>TRBJ2-1|TRBV19|14|NA|TRBD2
TGTGCCAGCCGTACCTACCGGGAGGACAATGAGCAGTTCTTC
CASRTYREDNEQFF
>TRBJ2-2|TRBV12-3/TRBV12-4|15|NA|TRBD2
TGTGCCACCCCATACCCCGGGACTAGCGCCGGGGAGCTGTTTTTT
CATPYPGTSAGELFF